This TCR beta chain is from a study of cytomegalovirus exposure and HLA in healthy donors. Regarding this clone: Its cognate antigen is unknown.

General study results and limits: The study put 150 or so TCR beta chains on its list as cytomegalovirus-associated. The authors confirmed in vitro that a few CMV-associated chains were specific for CMV antigens.

CDR3 length: 15 residues. Germline lookup yields CDR1 SQVTM and CDR2 ANQGSEA. Trimming pared 1 base from V and 5 bases from J, leaving 17 bases between. Some clones are missing from TCRdb's copy, which holds only in-frame ones; the method was immunoSEQ multiplex PCR. The table lists around 150,000 clones, approximately 86% of them singletons, with approximately 2% in the top ten. Sequencing input: PBMCs. V usage is TRBV29-1 and J usage is TRBJ1-1; D may be TRBD1 (6 bases). The sequence was obtained from a woman aged 18 to 35 in good health and CMV-seronegative. CDR3 DNA: TGCAGCGTTGAAGTCACGGCGGGGGGGCGGACTGAAGCTTTCTTT. It encodes CSVEVTAGGRTEAFF.